These 27 T cell receptor beta chains originate from one sample sequenced in a study of blood T cell repertoires in COVID-19 (dated by TCRdb to about 2020). Library preparation employed the immunoSEQ multiplex PCR assay. Here the immuneACCESS table is served through TCRdb, limited to in-frame sequences with V and J called. Missing clones are a known gap in these copies; in checked studies unresolved V genes cover under half, and the rest lacks a known reason. For this sample there are about 190,000 clones; about nine tenths appear just once. The ten top clones hold around 7% of the sample. The sample taken for sequencing was peripheral blood. The source is a middle-aged man with acute or convalescent COVID-19.

This clone was seen just once. The chain employs TRBV6-6 and TRBJ2-6, with a tentative D call TRBD2 (5 bases). CDR1 is MNHNY, CDR2 SVGAGI, per germline (reference sequence). V was trimmed by 5 bases and J by 0 bases, leaving 14 bases between them. CDR3 length: 17 residues. This CDR3 reads CASSHTLRDSGANVLTF. The CDR3 DNA follows: TGTGCCAGCAGTCACACCCTCCGGGACTCTGGGGCCAACGTCCTGACTTTC.

The DNA for the CDR3 is TGTGCCAGCAGTGAGGCCGGGACTAGCGGAAATGAGCAGTTCTTC. Translated, it gives CASSEAGTSGNEQFF. The rearrangement uses TRBV25-1 and TRBJ2-1, with TRBD2 matching 11 bases. Germline V gene data show CDR1 as MGHDK and CDR2 as SYGVNS. The CDR3 loop spans 15 amino acids. With V trimmed by 3 bases and J by 7 bases, 5 bases remained unmatched.

This sequence joins TRBV10-1 and TRBJ2-3; the match to TRBD2 covers 8 bases. V lost 3 bases, J lost 3 bases, and 5 bases stayed unmatched. The CDR3 has 15 residues. Germline V gene data show CDR1 as WNHNN and CDR2 as SYGVQD (reference sequence). The CDR3, as DNA: TGCGCCAGCAGTGACACTCGGGAGGGAACAGATACGCAGTATTTT. Its protein is CASSDTREGTDTQYF.

The chain has TRBV28 and TRBJ2-7; 8 bases fit TRBD2. Trimming removed 7 bases from V and 5 bases from J; junction bases left unmatched: 16. The CDR3 is 16 amino acids. CDR1 is MDHEN and CDR2 is SYDVKM in the germline V gene. CDR3 sequence (DNA): TGTGCCAGCACCAAATCCTCCGGGGGGGCTGGGAACGAGCAGTACTTC. It is translated as CASTKSSGGAGNEQYF.

As DNA, the CDR3 is TGTGCCAGCAGCCAAGAGGGGGGTACCAATGAAAAACTGTTTTTT. Translating it yields CASSQEGGTNEKLFF. The chain couples TRBV4-2 to TRBJ1-4, with TRBD1 as a possible D gene (5 bases). Germline V gene data show CDR1 as LGHNA and CDR2 as YNFKEQ. The CDR3 is made up of 15 amino acids. V was cut by 0 bases and J by 5 bases, with 10 bases left in between.

This chain links TRBV18 with TRBJ1-1; 9 bases align to TRBD1. This CDR3 comprises 16 residues. Trimming at V came to 5 bases and at J to 1 base, leaving 8 bases not matched to a gene. CDR1 and CDR2 (germline): KGHSH, LQKENI. CDR3: CASSRTGAGENTEAFF. The DNA for the CDR3 is TGTGCCAGCTCAAGGACAGGGGCGGGGGAGAACACTGAAGCTTTCTTT. Based on the CDR3 plus reference TRBV18 and TRBJ1-1, the full variable domain is NAGVMQNPRHLVRRRGQEARLRCSPMKGHSHVYWYRQLPEEGLKFMVYLQKENIIDESGMPKERFSAEFPKEGPSILRIQQVVRGDSAAYFCASSRTGAGENTEAFFGQGTRLTVV.

Turning to this clone: Other nucleotide sequences in the sample specify the same CDR3. The chain recombines TRBV7-2 with TRBJ2-6, with no clear D. Germline V gives CDR1 SGHTA, CDR2 FQGNSA. This CDR3 has 14 amino acids. Trimming cost V 3 bases and J 1 base, with 4 bases left between them. CDR3 coding DNA: TGTGCCAGCAGCTTCAGGTCTGGGGCCAACGTCCTGACTTTC. Its protein product is CASSFRSGANVLTF. Based on the CDR3 plus reference TRBV7-2 and TRBJ2-6, the full variable domain is GAGVSQSPSNKVTEKGKDVELRCDPISGHTALYWYRQSLGQGLEFLIYFQGNSAPDKSGLPSDRFSAERTGGSVSTLTIQRTQQEDSAVYLCASSFRSGANVLTFGAGSRLTVL.

J is TRBJ2-7 and V is TRBV7-2, with D tentatively TRBD2 (6 bases). Trimming took off 1 base at V and 2 bases at J, with 12 bases between the two ends. In germline, CDR1 is SGHTA, CDR2 FQGNSA. The CDR3 is made up of 15 amino acids. CDR3 coding DNA: TGTGCCAGCAGCTTAGAAGTGGCTAGCGCCTACGAGCAGTACTTC. Translation gives CASSLEVASAYEQYF. Filled out from reference TRBV7-2 and TRBJ2-7, the complete variable domain reads GAGVSQSPSNKVTEKGKDVELRCDPISGHTALYWYRQSLGQGLEFLIYFQGNSAPDKSGLPSDRFSAERTGGSVSTLTIQRTQQEDSAVYLCASSLEVASAYEQYFGPGTRLTVT.

The rearrangement links TRBV5-1 to TRBJ1-5; D gene uncertain. Germline V gives CDR1 SGHRS, CDR2 YFSETQ. The V gene lost 0 bases and the J gene lost 1 base, with 5 bases spanning the gap. This CDR3 spans 14 amino acids. CDR3 in amino acids: CASSLGGSNQPQHF. The CDR3 DNA reads as TGCGCCAGCAGCTTGGGAGGGAGCAATCAGCCCCAGCATTTT.

This clone was detected once. V and J are TRBV5-5 and TRBJ1-1, with D maybe TRBD1 (5 bases). CDR1 and CDR2 (germline): SGHKS, YYEKEE (reference sequence). V was shortened by 3 bases and J by 1 base, with 7 bases between the two germline ends. This CDR3 contains 13 residues. CDR3 DNA: TGTGCCAGCAGCTGGGGCCAGAACACTGAAGCTTTCTTT. As protein: CASSWGQNTEAFF. The full variable domain, rest sourced from reference TRBV5-5 and TRBJ1-1, is DAGVTQSPTHLIKTRGQQVTLRCSPISGHKSVSWYQQVLGQGPQFIFQYYEKEERGRGNFPDRFSARQFPNYSSELNVNALLLGDSALYLCASSWGQNTEAFFGQGTRLTVV.

The chain uses TRBV30 and TRBJ2-3; 7 nucleotides align to TRBD2. The CDR3 is 16 residues long. The trim removed 2 bases at V and 0 bases at J, leaving 8 bases unmatched. Germline-derived CDR1 and CDR2 are GTSNPN and SVGIG (reference sequence). CDR3 sequence (DNA): TGTGCCTGGAGTCTCCGACTAGCCCCTAGCACAGATACGCAGTATTTT. This codes for CAWSLRLAPSTDTQYF.

The V call is TRBV2, the J call TRBJ2-2; TRBD2 aligns across 9 bases. Trimming removed 2 bases from V and 6 bases from J; junction bases left unmatched: 4. Germline V gene lookup returns CDR1 SNHLY and CDR2 FYNNEI. This CDR3 region has 15 residues. The DNA for the CDR3 is TGTGCCAGCAGTGAAAGTCTAGCGGGGCCCGGGGAGCTGTTTTTT. Translating gives CASSESLAGPGELFF.

This clone was found once. The chain is built from TRBV18 and TRBJ1-2; 7 nucleotides line up with TRBD1. The ends lost 3 bases at V and 0 bases at J; junction bases unmatched: 4. CDR3 length: 15 amino acids. CDR1 is KGHSH and CDR2 is LQKENI in the germline V gene. The CDR3 loop is CASSPGQPPNYGYTF. CDR3 DNA sequence: TGTGCCAGCTCACCGGGACAGCCTCCTAACTATGGCTACACCTTC. The whole variable domain, remainder taken from reference TRBV18 and TRBJ1-2, is NAGVMQNPRHLVRRRGQEARLRCSPMKGHSHVYWYRQLPEEGLKFMVYLQKENIIDESGMPKERFSAEFPKEGPSILRIQQVVRGDSAAYFCASSPGQPPNYGYTFGSGTRLTVV.

The V and J genes are TRBV19 and TRBJ1-5; tentatively, D is TRBD1 (5 bases). Germline values: CDR1 LNHDA, CDR2 SQIVND (reference sequence). Trimming cost V 5 bases and J 1 base, with 15 bases left between them. There are 16 residues in the CDR3. CDR3 sequence (DNA): TGTGCCAGTAGTGGGGTTTTACAGGAGAGCAATCAGCCCCAGCATTTT. This encodes CASSGVLQESNQPQHF.

V usage is TRBV2 and J usage is TRBJ1-4, with TRBD1 identical over 9 bases. Germline CDR1 and CDR2: SNHLY and FYNNEI. Trimming at V came to 6 bases and at J to 8 bases, leaving 13 bases not matched to a gene. The CDR3 contains 16 residues. Here the CDR3 reads CASRERTGGAREKLFF. The CDR3, as DNA: TGTGCCAGCAGAGAACGAACAGGGGGCGCACGGGAAAAACTGTTTTTT.

The chain has TRBV19 and TRBJ2-2, with a possible D match to TRBD1 (5 bases). V was shortened by 3 bases and J by 5 bases, with 7 bases between the two germline ends. This CDR3 is built from 13 residues. Germline V gene lookup returns CDR1 LNHDA and CDR2 SQIVND (reference sequence). The CDR3 region is CASSIRGTGELFF. The CDR3, as DNA: TGTGCCAGTAGTATTAGGGGAACCGGGGAGCTGTTTTTT.

The chain has TRBV27 and TRBJ2-1; 7 bases are a match to TRBD2. V dropped 1 base and J dropped 8; count of bases not matched to a gene: 5. CDR1 is MNHEY, CDR2 SMNVEV, per germline (reference sequence). This CDR3 is 14 amino acids long. Here the CDR3 DNA reads TGTGCCAGCAGTTTATGGCGGGGGTGGGATGAGCAGTTCTTC. It yields the protein CASSLWRGWDEQFF.

This clone came up once. V and J are TRBV6-2 or TRBV6-3 and TRBJ2-1; D is uncertain. V lost 2 bases and J 7 bases, leaving 6 bases between the germline ends. Germline lookup yields CDR1 MNHEY and CDR2 SVGEGT. The CDR3 has 12 residues. As DNA, the CDR3 is TGTGCCAGCAGTTACGAGAGGAATGAGCAGTTCTTC. Its translation: CASSYERNEQFF.

This clone was found many times. This chain uses TRBV19 with TRBJ1-6; 9 bases agree with TRBD1. CDR1 is LNHDA and CDR2 is SQIVND in the germline V gene (reference sequence). Germline trimming cut 5 bases from V and 11 bases from J; bases unmatched to any gene: 10. The CDR3 is 15 residues long. The CDR3 protein is CASSVRDRDVTPLHF. In nucleotides, the CDR3 is TGTGCCAGTAGTGTCCGGGACAGGGATGTTACACCCCTCCACTTT.

This clone appeared a single time. The chain has TRBV7-8 and TRBJ2-4; the match to TRBD1 covers 7 bases. This CDR3 has 16 amino acids. V was pared by 8 bases and J by 3 bases, with 13 bases of the junction left unmatched. The germline CDR1 and CDR2 sequences are SGHVS and FQNEAQ. CDR3 nucleotides: TGTGCCAGCGGATGGACAGGAAAGGATGGCAAAAACATTCAGTACTTC. Encoded protein: CASGWTGKDGKNIQYF.

This clone was recorded only once. The V and J genes are TRBV13 and TRBJ2-3; 10 nucleotides match TRBD1. V trimming: 5 bases; J trimming: 3 bases; junction bases outside the gene matches: 2. CDR1 is PRHDT and CDR2 is FYEKMQ in the germline V gene (reference sequence). The CDR3 is made up of 14 amino acids. The DNA for the CDR3 is TGTGCCAGCAGCCGGACAGGGGGTACAGATACGCAGTATTTT. Translated, it gives CASSRTGGTDTQYF.

V usage is TRBV11-2 and J usage is TRBJ2-1; 7 bases line up with TRBD2. This CDR3 spans 15 amino acids. Germline V lookup: CDR1 SGHAT, CDR2 FQNNGV. J lost 3 bases, V lost 1 base, and 3 bases had no gene match. CDR3 bases: TGTGCCAGCAGCTTAGTCCCTAGCGGCTACAATGAGCAGTTCTTC. Protein: CASSLVPSGYNEQFF.

The V gene is TRBV7-3, the J gene TRBJ2-3, with a possible D match to TRBD2 (7 bases). The CDR3 consists of 17 residues. V was trimmed by 5 bases and J by 1 base, leaving 19 bases between them. CDR1 is SGHTA and CDR2 is FQGTGA in the germline V gene. The CDR3 DNA sequence: TGTGCCAGCAGCCCCAGGGAGGGAAGGACAGGCACAGATACGCAGTATTTT. It encodes CASSPREGRTGTDTQYF.

The gene calls are TRBV30 and TRBJ1-6, with D hard to call. Looked up from germline, CDR1 is GTSNPN and CDR2 is SVGIG (reference sequence). Trimming took off 5 bases at V and 7 bases at J, with 9 bases between the two ends. This CDR3 is built from 12 residues. The CDR3 nucleotides read TGTGCCTGGGGTGGACTCAATTCACCCCTCCACTTT. As protein: CAWGGLNSPLHF.

The genes are TRBV23-1 and TRBJ1-1, with TRBD1 as a possible D gene (5 bases). TRBV23-1 is an ORF, with its function uncertain. The CDR3 spans 21 residues. Trimming shortened V by 0 bases and J by 0 bases, and 26 bases separated the two germline ends. CDR3 region: CASSQSGSAGTPRPLNTEAFF. The CDR3 DNA reads as TGCGCCAGCAGTCAATCTGGTTCTGCGGGGACCCCTCGTCCTTTGAACACTGAAGCTTTCTTT.

This clone was picked up one time. This chain joins TRBV18 and TRBJ1-6, with 8 bases that match TRBD1. Germline V lookup: CDR1 KGHSH, CDR2 LQKENI. The CDR3 covers 15 residues. The junction had 5 bases not matched to a gene; V was cut back by 2 bases and J by 8 bases. The CDR3 nucleotides read TGTGCCAGCTCACCAACGACAGGGGCGGATTCACCCCTCCACTTT. Its translation: CASSPTTGADSPLHF.

This clone was seen just once. The rearrangement joins TRBV6-1 to TRBJ2-5; 9 positions match TRBD2. Germline lookup yields CDR1 MNHNS and CDR2 SASEGT. Losses at the gene ends were 3 bases for V and 1 base for J; bases not matched to a gene: 6. The CDR3 covers 16 residues. CDR3 in DNA: TGTGCCAGCAGTGATGCGTGGCGGGGGGGCCAAGAGACCCAGTACTTC. Its translation: CASSDAWRGGQETQYF.